Following are 27 T cell receptor beta chains from one sample sequenced in a study of T cell changes during pregnancy in multiple sclerosis. Measured with immunoSEQ multiplex PCR; TCRdb has only the in-frame clones, and not every one. The sample has fewer than 65,000 clones, about 88% seen once; the top ten hold more than 2.5%. The sequences come from peripheral blood, collected in the first trimester of pregnancy. These receptors were taken from a female donor in good health, enrolled as a control in a pregnancy study.

The gene calls are TRBV2 and TRBJ1-3; TRBD1 might be the D (5 bases). Between the trimmed V and J ends, which lost 1 base and 1 base, there was a span of 11 bases. CDR1 and CDR2 (germline): SNHLY, FYNNEI. CDR3 length: 16 residues. Here the CDR3 reads CASSEEGSWSGNTIYF. CDR3 nucleotides: TGTGCCAGCAGTGAAGAGGGGTCTTGGTCTGGAAACACCATATATTTT.

This chain uses TRBV30 with TRBJ2-7, with D perhaps matching TRBD1 (6 bases). CDR3 size: 12 residues. Deletions cut 4 bases from V and 6 bases from J, with 13 bases between. CDR1 and CDR2 from the germline V gene are GTSNPN and SVGIG (reference sequence). The CDR3 DNA reads as TGTGCCTGGATAGGACAGATGGGCGAGCAGTACTTC. This gives the protein CAWIGQMGEQYF.

V and J are TRBV5-1 and TRBJ1-2; D is possibly TRBD1 (5 bases). CDR1 is SGHRS, CDR2 YFSETQ, per germline. The CDR3 is made up of 18 amino acids. V lost 2 bases and J 1 base, leaving 21 bases between the germline ends. In nucleotides, the CDR3 is TGCGCCAGCAGCTTAGGGACTCCGGAAACAGGATTTAACTATGGCTACACCTTC. Translation: CASSLGTPETGFNYGYTF. The entire variable domain, with the rest obtained from reference TRBV5-1 and TRBJ1-2, is as follows: KAGVTQTPRYLIKTRGQQVTLSCSPISGHRSVSWYQQTPGQGLQFLFEYFSETQRNKGNFPGRFSGRQFSNSRSEMNVSTLELGDSALYLCASSLGTPETGFNYGYTFGSGTRLTVV.

The chain couples TRBV7-2 to TRBJ2-2; 8 bases align to TRBD2. Trimming at V came to 5 bases and at J to 7 bases, leaving 9 bases not matched to a gene. CDR1 is SGHTA and CDR2 is FQGNSA in the germline V gene. The CDR3 is 15 amino acids. The DNA for the CDR3 is TGTGCCAGCAGCCCCAGGTCGCTAGCGGGCGGGGAGCTGTTTTTT. Translation gives CASSPRSLAGGELFF.

The chain joins TRBV10-3 to TRBJ2-7, with TRBD2 identical over 13 bases. The CDR3 totals 16 residues. J was trimmed by 7 bases and V by 6 bases; bases with no gene match: 12. The germline V gene has CDR1 ENHRY and CDR2 SYGVKD. The CDR3 region is CAISPLTSGGIEEQYF. In DNA, the CDR3 is TGTGCCATCAGCCCCTTGACTAGCGGGGGGATCGAAGAGCAGTACTTC.

This rearrangement joins TRBV7-9 to TRBJ2-1, with 7 bases matching TRBD1. This CDR3 is built from 15 residues. Germline V gives CDR1 SEHNR, CDR2 FQNEAQ (reference sequence). V lost 5 bases and J lost 7; bases outside the gene matches: 11. CDR3: CASSLALTGRNEQFF. CDR3 in DNA: TGTGCCAGCAGCCTTGCCTTGACAGGGCGGAATGAGCAGTTCTTC. Combining the CDR3 with reference TRBV7-9 and TRBJ2-1 gives the whole variable domain DTGVSQNPRHKITKRGQNVTFRCDPISEHNRLYWYRQTLGQGPEFLTYFQNEAQLEKSRLLSDRFSAERPKGSFSTLEIQRTEQGDSAMYLCASSLALTGRNEQFFGPGTRLTVL.

This chain connects TRBV11-3 to TRBJ2-1; 7 bases agree with TRBD1. The CDR3 spans 16 residues. V shed 5 bases, J shed 3 bases, and the junction held 10 bases outside the gene matches. Per germline, CDR1 SGHNT and CDR2 YENEEA. The CDR3 sequence is CASSRPRDRSYNEQFF. The DNA for the CDR3 is TGTGCCAGCAGCCGCCCCCGGGACAGAAGCTACAATGAGCAGTTCTTC.

The chain carries TRBV19 and TRBJ1-5; a weak D match, TRBD1 (5 bases). V was shortened by 1 base and J by 2 bases, with 12 bases between the two germline ends. Germline V gene lookup returns CDR1 LNHDA and CDR2 SQIVND (reference sequence). The CDR3 totals 16 residues. CDR3 loop: CASSIVRGTGNQPQHF. Written as DNA, the CDR3 is TGTGCCAGTAGTATAGTTAGGGGTACCGGCAATCAGCCCCAGCATTTT.

The rearrangement joins TRBV28 to TRBJ2-7; TRBD2 matches 7 bases. Trimming removed 6 bases from V and 1 base from J; junction bases left unmatched: 9. Germline V gene data show CDR1 as MDHEN and CDR2 as SYDVKM. CDR3 length: 15 residues. The CDR3 sequence: CASSLTGLGSYEQYF. The CDR3 region has the DNA TGTGCCAGCAGCCTCACCGGACTAGGGTCCTACGAGCAGTACTTC.

The V gene is TRBV19, the J gene TRBJ1-4; D gene unclear. V was pared by 3 bases and J by 4 bases, with 9 bases between. This CDR3 is 14 amino acids long. Per the germline V gene, CDR1 is LNHDA and CDR2 is SQIVND (reference sequence). Here the CDR3 reads CASSMEGFNEKLFF. The DNA for the CDR3 is TGTGCCAGTAGTATGGAGGGTTTTAATGAAAAACTGTTTTTT. Variable domain in full (rest from reference TRBV19 and TRBJ1-4): DGGITQSPKYLFRKEGQNVTLSCEQNLNHDAMYWYRQDPGQGLRLIYYSQIVNDFQKGDIAEGYSVSREKKESFPLTVTSAQKNPTAFYLCASSMEGFNEKLFFGSGTQLSVL.

This chain joins TRBV13 and TRBJ1-2, with 8 bases that match TRBD1. Trimming at V came to 2 bases and at J to 8 bases, leaving 4 bases not matched to a gene. Germline V lookup: CDR1 PRHDT, CDR2 FYEKMQ (reference sequence). The CDR3 has 13 residues. As DNA, the CDR3 is TGTGCCAGCAGCTTACCAGGGGGCTACGGCTACACCTTC. Translated: CASSLPGGYGYTF.

The chain combines TRBV6-4 with TRBJ2-1; 9 nucleotides line up with TRBD2. CDR1 is MRHNA and CDR2 is SNTAGT in the germline V gene. The CDR3 is 15 amino acids. Trimming at V came to 6 bases and at J to 9 bases, leaving 12 bases not matched to a gene. As DNA, the CDR3 is TGTGCCAGCAGCCCTGGCGGGGGGGCGGTGGGTGAGCAGTTCTTC. Translated: CASSPGGGAVGEQFF.

This clone was seen just once. The chain carries TRBV12-5 and TRBJ1-1; D might be TRBD1 (5 bases). V was trimmed by 6 bases and J by 0 bases, leaving 14 bases between them. The germline gives CDR1 LGHNT, CDR2 FRNRAP. The CDR3 has 15 amino acids. CDR3 nucleotide sequence: TGTGCTAGTGGGGACCCCAGGGCTATGAACACTGAAGCTTTCTTT. Its protein product is CASGDPRAMNTEAFF.

The V and J genes are TRBV7-9 and TRBJ1-2; D is unclear. Germline V gene sequence: CDR1 SEHNR, CDR2 FQNEAQ (reference sequence). The V and J ends lost 1 base and 2 bases respectively, with 8 bases between them. The CDR3 spans 14 residues. The CDR3 loop reads CASSLGSGNYGYTF. The CDR3 DNA follows: TGTGCCAGCAGCTTAGGCTCCGGGAACTATGGCTACACCTTC. Based on the CDR3 plus reference TRBV7-9 and TRBJ1-2, the full variable domain is DTGVSQNPRHKITKRGQNVTFRCDPISEHNRLYWYRQTLGQGPEFLTYFQNEAQLEKSRLLSDRFSAERPKGSFSTLEIQRTEQGDSAMYLCASSLGSGNYGYTFGSGTRLTVV.

This clone was counted a few times. This chain joins TRBV5-1 and TRBJ2-1, with TRBD2 matching over 14 bases. CDR1 SGHRS and CDR2 YFSETQ come from the germline V gene. Losses at the gene ends were 3 bases for V and 8 bases for J; bases not matched to a gene: 7. The CDR3 has 16 amino acids. The CDR3 DNA is TGCGCCAGCAGCTCCGGACTAGCGGGAGGTTGGGATGAGCAGTTCTTC. This gives the protein CASSSGLAGGWDEQFF.

This chain links TRBV7-2 with TRBJ2-3; TRBD2 might be the D (5 bases). The CDR3 extends over 15 amino acids. Germline CDR1 and CDR2: SGHTA and FQGNSA. Trimming left V 0 bases short and J 8 bases short, with 15 bases between. CDR3 sequence reads: CASSLAGVMGSTQYF. In nucleotides, the CDR3 is TGTGCCAGCAGCTTAGCTGGGGTGATGGGGAGTACGCAGTATTTT.

This clone has a handful of counts. The gene calls are TRBV9 and TRBJ2-3, with 9 bases lining up with TRBD2. The length of the CDR3 is 16 residues. Looked up from germline, CDR1 is SGDLS and CDR2 is YYNGEE. The trim removed 4 bases at V and 3 bases at J, leaving 9 bases unmatched. CDR3 in DNA: TGTGCCAGCAGCACGAGGCGGGGGGGCATAACAGATACGCAGTATTTT. Translation: CASSTRRGGITDTQYF.

The chain combines TRBV19 with TRBJ1-2; D is unclear. The CDR3 is 17 amino acids. V lost 3 bases and J 3 bases, leaving 20 bases between the germline ends. The germline CDR1 and CDR2 sequences are LNHDA and SQIVND (reference sequence). The CDR3 loop is CASSIPASVGPYYGYTF. In DNA form, the CDR3 reads TGTGCCAGTAGTATCCCAGCGTCGGTTGGCCCGTACTATGGCTACACCTTC. The complete variable domain, with remaining parts taken from reference TRBV19 and TRBJ1-2, reads DGGITQSPKYLFRKEGQNVTLSCEQNLNHDAMYWYRQDPGQGLRLIYYSQIVNDFQKGDIAEGYSVSREKKESFPLTVTSAQKNPTAFYLCASSIPASVGPYYGYTFGSGTRLTVV.

The chain has TRBV7-4 and TRBJ1-5, with D perhaps matching TRBD1 (5 bases). Trimming pared 1 base from V and 0 bases from J, leaving 10 bases between. Germline-derived CDR1 and CDR2 are SGHVT and SQSDAQ. There are 16 residues in the CDR3. The CDR3 protein is CASSLVSGHSNQPQHF. The CDR3 coding sequence is TGTGCCAGCAGCTTAGTATCAGGGCATAGCAATCAGCCCCAGCATTTT.

The chain uses TRBV7-6 and TRBJ1-2; no firm D call. This CDR3 contains 14 residues. The germline V gene encodes CDR1 SGHVS and CDR2 FNYEAQ. V lost 5 bases and J 8 bases, leaving 18 bases between the germline ends. The CDR3 region has the DNA TGTGCCAGCAGCCCGGGTGCAGCCGTCGGCGGCTACACCTTC. The encoded protein is CASSPGAAVGGYTF.

The genes are TRBV19 and TRBJ1-1; no clear D. This CDR3 region has 12 residues. Trimming stripped 5 bases from V and 11 bases from J, with 15 bases between. CDR1 and CDR2 from the germline V gene are LNHDA and SQIVND (reference sequence). The CDR3 protein is CASSLYDHGAFF. CDR3 DNA sequence: TGTGCCAGTAGTCTCTACGACCACGGGGCTTTCTTT.

V usage is TRBV7-2 and J usage is TRBJ1-5, with 8 nucleotides matching TRBD1. CDR3 length: 17 residues. The V segment lost 4 bases and the J segment 2 bases; nucleotides outside the gene matches: 10. Germline V CDR1 and CDR2: SGHTA, FQGNSA. CDR3 nucleotides: TGTGCCAGCAGCTCTGGACAGGGAGGAAGGGGCAATCAGCCCCAGCATTTT. Translating gives CASSSGQGGRGNQPQHF.

The chain links TRBV4-2 to TRBJ2-2, with D maybe TRBD2 (5 bases). V was clipped by 4 bases and J by 4 bases, with 19 bases between them. This CDR3 is 17 amino acids long. Germline CDR1 is LGHNA and CDR2 is YNFKEQ. The CDR3 coding sequence is TGTGCCAGCAGCCCTCATGGGTTATCGGGAACCACCGGGGAGCTGTTTTTT. As protein: CASSPHGLSGTTGELFF.

The gene calls are TRBV5-4 and TRBJ1-1; possibly TRBD1 for D (6 bases). CDR1 is SGHNT and CDR2 is YYREEE in the germline V gene (reference sequence). Trimming left V 0 bases short and J 4 bases short, with 7 bases between. The length of the CDR3 is 13 residues. The CDR3 sequence is CASSLVRGTEAFF. CDR3 in DNA: TGTGCCAGCAGCTTGGTCAGGGGCACTGAAGCTTTCTTT.

The V and J genes are TRBV25-1 and TRBJ2-7; no firm D call. The V gene lost 4 bases and the J gene lost 4 bases, with 5 bases spanning the gap. From germline, CDR1 is MGHDK and CDR2 SYGVNS. CDR3 length equals 11 residues. The CDR3 here is CASSASYEQYF. DNA of the CDR3: TGTGCCAGCAGTGCCTCTTACGAGCAGTACTTC.

V and J are TRBV28 and TRBJ1-2; 8 bases match TRBD1. The CDR3 is 13 amino acids. Germline CDR1 is MDHEN and CDR2 is SYDVKM. Trimming removed 4 bases from V and 7 bases from J; junction bases left unmatched: 5. The CDR3 sequence is CASSSRQGIGYTF. CDR3 nucleotide sequence: TGTGCCAGCAGTTCCCGACAGGGGATTGGCTACACCTTC.

V and J are TRBV13 and TRBJ2-1, with 8 bases aligning to TRBD2. CDR3 length: 14 amino acids. Per the germline V gene, CDR1 is PRHDT and CDR2 is FYEKMQ (reference sequence). V was clipped by 4 bases and J by 9 bases; unmatched bases: 8. The CDR3 protein is CASSSLGGAVEQFF. The CDR3 region has the DNA TGTGCCAGCAGCTCCCTCGGGGGGGCCGTTGAGCAGTTCTTC.